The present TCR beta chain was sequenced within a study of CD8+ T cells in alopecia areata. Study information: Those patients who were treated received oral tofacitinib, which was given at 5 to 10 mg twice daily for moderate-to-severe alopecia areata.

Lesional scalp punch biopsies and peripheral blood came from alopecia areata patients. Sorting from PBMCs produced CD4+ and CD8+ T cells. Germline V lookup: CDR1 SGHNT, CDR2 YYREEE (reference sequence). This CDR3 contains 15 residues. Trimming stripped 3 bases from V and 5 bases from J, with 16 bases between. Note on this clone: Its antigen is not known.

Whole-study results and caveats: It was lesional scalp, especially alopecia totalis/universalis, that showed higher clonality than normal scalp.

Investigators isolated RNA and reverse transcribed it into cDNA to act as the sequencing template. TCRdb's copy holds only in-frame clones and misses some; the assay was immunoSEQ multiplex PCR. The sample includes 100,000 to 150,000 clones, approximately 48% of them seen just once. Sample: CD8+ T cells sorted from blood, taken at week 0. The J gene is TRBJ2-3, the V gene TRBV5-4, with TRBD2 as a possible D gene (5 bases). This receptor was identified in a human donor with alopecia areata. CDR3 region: CASSSASEDGDTQYF. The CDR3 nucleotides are TGTGCCAGCAGCTCAGCCTCGGAGGATGGAGATACGCAGTATTTT. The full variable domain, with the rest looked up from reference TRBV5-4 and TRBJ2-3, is ETGVTQSPTHLIKTRGQQVTLRCSSQSGHNTVSWYQQALGQGPQFIFQYYREEENGRGNFPPRFSGLQFPNYSSELNVNALELDDSALYLCASSSASEDGDTQYFGPGTRLTVL.